This is a list of T cell receptor beta chains from one sample in a study of shared clonotypes between healthy human individuals. The protocol was immunoSEQ multiplex PCR, while the TCRdb copy is restricted to in-frame clones and leaves out a portion. The table shows more than 1.2 million clones, with just under 99% occurring only once. Sequenced material: naive CD4+ T cells sorted from blood. These TCRs come from a young man in good health. CDR3s include the opening cysteine and the closing phenylalanine or tryptophan. The order of the fields is J gene, D gene, clone size, V gene, CDR3 DNA, CDR3 protein. The D gene is left open where the match is weak. The size field is filled for only some rows; it gives once, few, many or a size class.

TRBJ2-1 | NA | NA | TRBV5-4 | TGTGCCAGCAGCCCCAAGCGGGTTGTATCCTACAATGAGCAGTTCTTC | CASSPKRVVSYNEQFF
TRBJ2-1 | NA | NA | TRBV11-2 | TGTGCCAGCAGCCTTTTAGCGGCCGCCGGTGATGAGCAGTTCTTC | CASSLLAAAGDEQFF
TRBJ2-7 | NA | NA | TRBV20-1 | TGCAGTGCTAGTTTGGCGAACGAGCAGTACTTC | CSASLANEQYF
TRBJ2-7 | TRBD1 | NA | TRBV18 | TGTGCCAGCTCACCTTACACCGGGACAGAGTACGAGCAGTACTTC | CASSPYTGTEYEQYF
TRBJ2-5 | TRBD1 | NA | TRBV14 | TGTGCCAGCAGCCCCTTGGGACAGGGGGCAAGAGAGACCCAGTACTTC | CASSPLGQGARETQYF
TRBJ1-1 | NA | NA | TRBV10-2 | TGCGCCAGCAGTGACCCGGGAGGCGTAGCTTTCTTT | CASSDPGGVAFF
TRBJ2-1 | TRBD1 | NA | TRBV9 | TGTGCCAGCAGCGCTGCTAAGGGACAGATATACAATGAGCAGTTCTTC | CASSAAKGQIYNEQFF
TRBJ1-3 | TRBD1 | NA | TRBV11-2 | TGTGCCAGCAGCCCGGACAGGGGAGGTTATGGAAACACCATATATTTT | CASSPDRGGYGNTIYF
TRBJ2-1 | NA | once | TRBV7-3 | TGTGCCAGCAGCTTATGGGCGGGAATAACCAACAATGAGCAGTTCTTC | CASSLWAGITNNEQFF
TRBJ2-7 | NA | NA | TRBV5-4 | TGTGCCAGCAGCTTGGGAAGGGGCCGCGAGGGACAGCAGTACTTC | CASSLGRGREGQQYF
TRBJ2-2 | NA | NA | TRBV7-2 | TGTGCCAGCAGCTTAACGAGCGGGGAGCTGTTTTTT | CASSLTSGELFF
TRBJ2-7 | NA | NA | TRBV7-7 | TGTGCTAGCAGCTTGGGACTGGGGAGTACGGAGCAGTACTTC | CASSLGLGSTEQYF
TRBJ2-3 | NA | NA | TRBV30 | TGTGCCTGGGTCCCGGGGGTTCTCACAGATACGCAGTATTTT | CAWVPGVLTDTQYF
TRBJ2-1 | NA | NA | TRBV7-3 | TGTGCCAGCAGCTTAGCGTTTAGCGGAGGCTACAATGAGCAGTTCTTC | CASSLAFSGGYNEQFF
TRBJ2-1 | TRBD2 | NA | TRBV7-6 | TGTGCCAGCACCTTCGGAGGGGGACTAGGAGGCAATGAGCAGTTCTTC | CASTFGGGLGGNEQFF
TRBJ2-2 | NA | NA | TRBV5-1 | TGCGCCAGCAGCTTAAAAGGCGGCCCAGCCACCGGGGAGCTGTTTTTT | CASSLKGGPATGELFF
TRBJ2-5 | NA | NA | TRBV14 | TGTGCCAGCAGCCAACGCGCGGGTGCAGAGACCCAGTACTTC | CASSQRAGAETQYF
TRBJ2-5 | NA | NA | TRBV7-8 | TGTGCCAGCAGCTTAGTAGGGCAGGGAACTATCCAAGAGACCCAGTACTTC | CASSLVGQGTIQETQYF
TRBJ2-7 | NA | NA | TRBV27 | TGTGCCAGCATTTCCTCCTACGAGCAGTACTTC | CASISSYEQYF
TRBJ1-5 | NA | NA | TRBV27 | TGTGCCAGCAGTTTCAACGTCAATCAGCCCCAGCATTTT | CASSFNVNQPQHF
TRBJ2-3 | TRBD2 | NA | TRBV6-6 | TGTGCCAGCAGGAGCCCTAGCGGACCTTCCACAGATACGCAGTATTTT | CASRSPSGPSTDTQYF
TRBJ1-2 | TRBD1 | NA | TRBV5-4 | TGTGCCAGCAGCTTGGGCTCCGGGACAGGATTCGGCTACACCTTC | CASSLGSGTGFGYTF
TRBJ1-1 | NA | NA | TRBV18 | TGTGCCAGCTCCGGGGGCGGGGTCACTGAAGCTTTCTTT | CASSGGGVTEAFF
TRBJ2-1 | TRBD1 | NA | TRBV7-2 | TGTGCCAGCAGCTCCGGACAGGGAGCTTACAATGAGCAGTTCTTC | CASSSGQGAYNEQFF
TRBJ2-1 | TRBD2 | NA | TRBV5-1 | TGCGCCAGCAGCAGGGGACTAGCGGGAGTAGAGGGGGAGCAGTTCTTC | CASSRGLAGVEGEQFF
TRBJ2-1 | TRBD2 | once | TRBV9 | TGTGCCAGCAGCGTAGTACCAGCGGGGTCGGGCGCCTACAATGAGCAGTTCTTC | CASSVVPAGSGAYNEQFF
TRBJ1-1 | TRBD1 | NA | TRBV5-1 | TGCGCCAGCAGCTTGGTTCCAGGGACAGGGGAAGCTTTCTTT | CASSLVPGTGEAFF
TRBJ2-7 | TRBD1 | NA | TRBV18 | TGTGCCAGCTCACCCGGGACAGGGGACAGCGAGCAGTACTTC | CASSPGTGDSEQYF
TRBJ1-1 | NA | NA | TRBV28 | TGTGCCAGCAGTTTTGCACAGGGAGGCCTAACTGAAGCTTTCTTT | CASSFAQGGLTEAFF
TRBJ1-2 | NA | NA | TRBV28 | TGTGCCAGCAGTTTATCCACACGGGCCTATGGCTACACCTTC | CASSLSTRAYGYTF
TRBJ2-7 | NA | NA | TRBV5-1 | TGCGCCAGCAGCTTGGAACGCGCGCCTGGCCACGAGCAGTACTTC | CASSLERAPGHEQYF
TRBJ1-5 | TRBD1 | NA | TRBV19 | TGTGCCAGTAGTATAGGGGACAGGGGGTTCAATCAGCCCCAGCATTTT | CASSIGDRGFNQPQHF